The 5 T cell receptor beta chains below all came from one sample that was sequenced in a study of Ad26.COV2.S vaccination and SARS-CoV-2 variants. Indicated treatment: about 20 received Ad26.COV2.S at low or high dose, single or two shots; roughly 5 received placebo; per-sample allocation not given. At day 63 after the first vaccine or placebo injection, samples were drawn. Only in-frame clones appear in the TCRdb table, and some are missing; sequencing was by immunoSEQ multiplex PCR. The data contain about 400,000 clones, 75% to 90% of them singletons. Material: peripheral blood, obtained in a trial of Ad26.COV2.S vaccine versus placebo. The receptor set was obtained from a person aged 18-65 years who received the Ad26.COV2.S COVID-19 vaccine or a placebo.

CDR3 in DNA: TGTGCCAGCGGGGGGTTAGCGGGAGAGACCCAGTACTTC. It yields the protein CASGGLAGETQYF. The chain recombines TRBV5-6 with TRBJ2-5, with 7 bases matching TRBD2. This CDR3 is 13 amino acids long. The trim removed 7 bases at V and 4 bases at J, leaving 7 bases unmatched. Per the germline V gene, CDR1 is SGHDT and CDR2 is YYEEEE.

The chain recombines TRBV6-5 with TRBJ1-1, with 7 bases aligning to TRBD1. CDR1 is MNHEY, CDR2 SVGAGI, per germline. The CDR3 has 14 residues. The V gene end was trimmed by 0 bases and the J gene end by 14 bases; junction bases not matched to a gene: 12. The CDR3 region is CASSYSDRVGLWFF. The CDR3 bases are TGTGCCAGCAGTTACTCCGACAGGGTTGGGTTGTGGTTCTTT.

The V gene is TRBV4-1, the J gene TRBJ2-1, with D hard to call. V dropped 0 bases and J dropped 8 bases, with 8 bases sitting between them. This CDR3 is 13 amino acids long. The germline gives CDR1 MGHRA, CDR2 YSYEKL. As DNA, the CDR3 is TGCGCCAGCAGCCAAGAGAGGAACGATGAGCAGTTCTTC. It encodes CASSQERNDEQFF.

The chain combines TRBV7-9 with TRBJ1-4, with D perhaps TRBD1 (5 bases). The germline CDR1 and CDR2 sequences are SEHNR and FQNEAQ (reference sequence). The CDR3 loop spans 16 amino acids. The V and J ends lost 1 base and 5 bases respectively, with 14 bases between them. CDR3 coding DNA: TGTGCCAGCAGCTTAGAAGCGGGACTTCTAAATGAAAAACTGTTTTTT. Translation: CASSLEAGLLNEKLFF.

A remark on this clone: Within the sample, other DNA sequences also encode this same CDR3. V is TRBV10-3 and J is TRBJ2-1; perhaps TRBD2 as D (7 bases). The CDR3 covers 14 residues. V was pared by 0 bases and J by 8 bases, with 11 bases between. Germline assignment: CDR1 ENHRY and CDR2 SYGVKD. CDR3 region: CAISESGGRDEQFF. For the CDR3, the DNA is TGTGCCATCAGTGAGTCGGGGGGGCGGGATGAGCAGTTCTTC.